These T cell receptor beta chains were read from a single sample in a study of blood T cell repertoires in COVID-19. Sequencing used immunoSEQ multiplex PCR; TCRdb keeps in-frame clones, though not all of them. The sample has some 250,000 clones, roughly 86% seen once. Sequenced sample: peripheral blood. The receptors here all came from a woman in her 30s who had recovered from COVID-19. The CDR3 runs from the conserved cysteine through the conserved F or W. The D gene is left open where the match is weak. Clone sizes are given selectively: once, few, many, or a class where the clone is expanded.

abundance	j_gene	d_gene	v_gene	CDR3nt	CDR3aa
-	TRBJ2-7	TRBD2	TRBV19	TGTGCCAGTAGCCCTTGGGGGGGCTACGAGCAGTACTTC	CASSPWGGYEQYF
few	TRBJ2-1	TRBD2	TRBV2	TGTGCCAGCAGTTCCGGGACTAGCGGCGGGTTCAATGAGCAGTTCTTC	CASSSGTSGGFNEQFF
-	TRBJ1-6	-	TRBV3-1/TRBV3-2	TGTGCCAGCAGCCAAGCGGTAGATTCACCCCTCCACTTT	CASSQAVDSPLHF
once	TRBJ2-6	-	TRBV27	TGTGCCAGCAGTCCACCCAGTGGGGCCAACGTCCTGACTTTC	CASSPPSGANVLTF
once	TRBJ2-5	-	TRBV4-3	TGCGCCAGCAGCCCCCAGTGGGCAGGGGAGACCTACAAGTTGACCCAGTACTTC	CASSPQWAGETYKLTQYF
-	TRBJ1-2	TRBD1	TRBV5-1	TGCGCCAGCAGCCTATCAGGGGGTCTATTCCATGGCTACACCTTC	CASSLSGGLFHGYTF
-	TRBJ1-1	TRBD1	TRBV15	TGTGCCACCAGCAGACGGAGACAGGGAGAAGCTTTCTTT	CATSRRRQGEAFF
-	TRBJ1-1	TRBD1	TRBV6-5	TGTGCCAGCAGTTACGGCGCCGGGACAGGCTACGAAGCTTTCTTT	CASSYGAGTGYEAFF
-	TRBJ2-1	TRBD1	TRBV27	TGTGCCAGCAGTATCCAGGGGGCGGTCAATGAGCAGTTCTTC	CASSIQGAVNEQFF
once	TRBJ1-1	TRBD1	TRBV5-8	TGTGCCAGCAGCTTGGACAGGGGGCACGAGAGCACTGAAGCTTTCTTT	CASSLDRGHESTEAFF
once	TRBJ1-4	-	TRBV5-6	TGTGCCAGCAGCTTGTGGGCAGGCGATAATGAAAAACTGTTTTTT	CASSLWAGDNEKLFF
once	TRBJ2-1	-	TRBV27	TGTGCCAGCAGCCGCAGCTTGGGGAGCTCCTACAATGAGCAGTTCTTC	CASSRSLGSSYNEQFF
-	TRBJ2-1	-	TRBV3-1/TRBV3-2	TGTGCCAGCAGCCAAGCGGCTGGGAGGCCTTCGCAGTTCTTC	CASSQAAGRPSQFF
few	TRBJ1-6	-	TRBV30	TGTGCCTGGTCCCCCCCGGGACATTTCGCGGGCAATTCACCCCTCCACTTT	CAWSPPGHFAGNSPLHF
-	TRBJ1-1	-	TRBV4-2	TGTGCCAGCAGCCAATTCCAGGCGGGGGATGAAGCTTTCTTT	CASSQFQAGDEAFF
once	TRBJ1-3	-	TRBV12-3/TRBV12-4	TGTGCCAGCAGTCTGGGACTAGTAAACACCATATATTTT	CASSLGLVNTIYF
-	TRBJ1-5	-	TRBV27	TGTGCCAGCAGTTTCGGGGGGAGCAATCAGCCCCAGCATTTT	CASSFGGSNQPQHF
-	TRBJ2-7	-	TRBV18	TGTGCCAGCTCACAGGGACACAGCTCCTACGAGCAGTACTTC	CASSQGHSSYEQYF
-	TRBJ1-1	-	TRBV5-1	TGCGCCAGCAGCTTGGAAGTGGAGACTGAAGCTTTCTTT	CASSLEVETEAFF
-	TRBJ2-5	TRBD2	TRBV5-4	TGTGCCAGCAGCTTGAATCCTCTTAGCGGGGGGGAAGAGACCCAGTACTTC	CASSLNPLSGGEETQYF
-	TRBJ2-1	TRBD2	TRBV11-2	TGTGCCACCAAGGGAGCGGGGATGCTCAATGAGCAGTTCTTC	CATKGAGMLNEQFF
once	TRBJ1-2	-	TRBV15	TGTGCCACCAGCAGGGGGGGCTATGGCTACACCTTC	CATSRGGYGYTF
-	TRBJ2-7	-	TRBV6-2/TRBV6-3	TGTGCCAGCAGTTACCTCCCCCCGGCGGCGTACGAGCAGTACTTC	CASSYLPPAAYEQYF
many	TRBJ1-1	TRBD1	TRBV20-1	TGCAGTGCTAAGGGACAGGGCGAAGCTTTCTTT	CSAKGQGEAFF
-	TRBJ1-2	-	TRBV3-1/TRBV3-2	TGTGCCAGCAGCCAAGATGATATCCGGGTTGGCTACACCTTC	CASSQDDIRVGYTF
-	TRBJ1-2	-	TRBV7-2	TGTGCCAGCAGCCTTACAGGGTCCCCAAACTATGGCTACACCTTC	CASSLTGSPNYGYTF
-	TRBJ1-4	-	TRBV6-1	TGTGCCAGCAGTGAAGTACCGGGAATAAGACTGTTTTTT	CASSEVPGIRLFF
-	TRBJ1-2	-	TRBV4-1	TGCGCCAGCAGCCAAGATCACCCTCGGGCGGGGACGTATGGCTACACCTTC	CASSQDHPRAGTYGYTF
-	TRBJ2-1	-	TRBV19	TGTGCCAGTAGTAGCGGGATCTACAATGAGCAGTTCTTC	CASSSGIYNEQFF
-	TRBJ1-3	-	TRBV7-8	TGTGCCAGCAGCCCCGTGACAGGAACCCTAAACACCATATATTTT	CASSPVTGTLNTIYF
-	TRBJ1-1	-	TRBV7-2	TGTGCCAGCAGCTTAGCTCAGGGGACCAACACTGAAGCTTTCTTT	CASSLAQGTNTEAFF
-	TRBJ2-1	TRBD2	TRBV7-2	TGTGCCAGCAGCTTGGGGACTAGCGGGGGCTATTACAATGAGCAGTTCTTC	CASSLGTSGGYYNEQFF
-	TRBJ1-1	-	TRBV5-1	TGCGCCAGCAGCTTGACCGATTCAGGGTTCACTGAAGCTTTCTTT	CASSLTDSGFTEAFF
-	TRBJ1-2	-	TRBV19	TGTGCCAGTAGTACGACAGACAACTATGGCTACACCTTC	CASSTTDNYGYTF
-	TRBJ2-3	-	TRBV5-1	TGCGCCAGCAGCTTGGGGGGGACTGGCGGCGGGGATACGCAGTATTTT	CASSLGGTGGGDTQYF
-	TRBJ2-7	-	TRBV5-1	TGCGCCAGCAGCTGGGAGCCAACCTACGAGCAGTACTTC	CASSWEPTYEQYF
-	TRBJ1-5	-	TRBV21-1	TGTGCCAGCAGCAAGGGACCGACAGGGGGTAATCAGCCCCAGCATTTT	CASSKGPTGGNQPQHF
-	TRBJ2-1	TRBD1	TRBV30	TGTGCCTGGAGTACGACAGGGCCTAGGAAGCAGTTCTTC	CAWSTTGPRKQFF
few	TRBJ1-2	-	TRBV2	TGTGCCAGCAGGGAGCGGACAGTCGTCTATGGCTACACCTTC	CASRERTVVYGYTF
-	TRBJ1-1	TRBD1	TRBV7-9	TGTGCCAGCAGCCCCTCAGGGGGGTATACTGAAGCTTTCTTT	CASSPSGGYTEAFF
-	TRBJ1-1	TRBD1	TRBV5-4	TGTGCCAGCAGCCCAACAGGGGGAGGCACTGAAGCTTTCTTT	CASSPTGGGTEAFF
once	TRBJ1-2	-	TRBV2	TGTGCCAGCAGGGCAGACTATGGCTACACCTTC	CASRADYGYTF